This T cell receptor beta chain is drawn from a study of cytomegalovirus exposure and HLA in healthy donors (dated by TCRdb to the late 2010s). Looking at the study overall: An earlier analysis of approximately 600 of the donors reported about 250 Gb of sequence data and some 120 million unique TCR beta sequences from 150 million to 200 million T cells. Roughly 300 gigabases of sequencing data and approximately 92 million unique TCR sequences made up an early release that covered under 750 HLA-typed donors. Of the approximately 400 genotyped donors, roughly 80% were placed in the genetic ancestry cluster associated with self-reported Caucasian donors. The study aimed to test whether cataloging public T cell receptors could reveal signatures of past pathogen exposure. The study profiled the T cell repertoires of fewer than 850 subjects by immunosequencing and related them to cytomegalovirus serostatus. Along with the approximately 650-subject first cohort, a separate validation cohort of more than 90 different subjects was used. High-throughput TCR immunosequencing, statistical association of individual TCRs with disease status, and machine learning were combined to predict cytomegalovirus infection status. A later analysis re-examined previously published TCR beta repertoires from hundreds of donors and added high-resolution HLA genotyping to investigate patterns of TCR occurrence. Rather than drawing on any new phenotypic data, the later analysis identified candidate immune exposures from TCR beta sequences and the way those sequences occurred across donors. To decide whether each TCR beta V gene segment behaved as functional or pseudogenic, an earlier analysis of some 540 of the donors relied on high-throughput TCR beta sequencing. Donor age, sex, ethnicity and CMV serostatus were collected together with the repertoire data. A later genetic analysis took genome-wide SNP genotypes for about 55% of the roughly 700 donors and used that subset as a discovery cohort. All discovery cohort repertoires had been generated using a single sequencing platform. Class I and class II HLA loci were covered by the typing at four-digit resolution. The number of donors typed differed by locus, with 629-630 for A, B, C, DRB1 and DQB1, roughly 520 for DQA1, over 600 for DPA1, and 472 for DPB1. Because of strong linkage in the cohort, 4 to 6 DR-DQ haplotypes were treated as single units for association and clustering. Across some 400 genotyped donors of the cohort, an average of about 240,000 unique TCR beta nucleotide sequences per donor were sequenced, and 15% to 20% of those sequences were non-productive. General conclusions and limits of the study: The presence/absence analyses assumed that sequencing depth was roughly uniform across donors, and that assumption may not be true. A further reported finding was that TCR beta sequences accurately predicted the HLA-A and HLA-B alleles for most subjects in the first cohort. In vitro tests confirmed that a few of the cytomegalovirus-associated TCR beta chains recognize cytomegalovirus antigens. Compared with the roughly 720-donor mean, donors in an Asian-associated ancestry cluster had fewer N-insertions in productive TCRs, according to a later genetic analysis. A later genetic analysis associated a missense DCLRE1C variant with V-gene and J-gene trimming of TCR beta chains, and an independent cohort replicated the association. The sequencing pipeline was judged likely to have produced a cluster of highly shared sequence variants as a technical artifact. It was suggested by the authors that the approach could potentially be generalized to other disease states and immunological phenotypes. CMV serostatus was the only immune exposure information available for the cohort. Linkage disequilibrium might explain the correlated functional status among segregating V segments, but an unknown experimental factor could not be excluded. The cohort was sequenced for TCR beta chains only, and without alpha or paired-chain data the features that could be detected were limited. The study gave a list of 150 to 200 TCR beta chains associated with cytomegalovirus. In a later analysis, several top co-occurrence clusters were reported to appear linked to parvovirus B19, influenza, CMV and Epstein-Barr virus. Approximately 18 rarely observed V segments, including chromosome 9 orphons, were excluded from the earlier analysis of 550 to 700 of the donors because counts were too low. Because some donors lacked HLA typing at each locus, the association tests relied only on the typed subset. A later analysis found that most CMV-associated TCR beta chains appeared HLA-restricted, with HLA associations seemingly driven largely by CMV exposure. While some public TCRs were present in many individuals, most TCR sequences turned up only very rarely across donors. In an earlier analysis of around 600 of the donors, most TCR beta V segments were observed in productive rearrangements about 90% or about 30% of the time, broadly matching IMGT annotations. At a false discovery rate of 0.05, a later analysis linked 16,000 or so TCR beta sequences to specific HLA alleles. A later analysis found that TCR association rates varied across HLA loci, with DRB1 alleles showing the most associated TCRs and HLA-C alleles the fewest. A later analysis found that HLA-associated TCR beta chains were more clonally expanded and had lower generation probabilities than equally common non-associated chains. Some IMGT-functional V segments, including TRBV6-2 and TRBV6-3, could not be told apart with the 87-base-pair reads, so those segments were excluded. Cytomegalovirus status was reported to be diagnosed by the classifier with high specificity and sensitivity in both the original and validation cohorts. Strong co-occurrence of HLA alleles, especially DR and DQ, made assigning TCR associations to individual alleles difficult.

The cohort comprised some 730 healthy bone marrow donors. At the time of sampling, all cohort members were nominally healthy, though unrecorded immune exposures were likely present. The donor was CMV seronegative and was included in the group of about 350 seronegative cohort members. Each donor provided a peripheral blood sample, and peripheral blood mononuclear cells were used for TCR beta sequencing. The Qiagen DNeasy Blood Extraction Kit was used to extract genomic DNA from the blood cell samples. As encoded in the germline V gene, CDR1 is SGHVS while CDR2 is FQNEAQ. V is clipped by 2 bases and J by 3 bases, and the sequence between their germline boundaries is 7 bases long. From its cysteine to its phenylalanine, the CDR3 spans 13 amino acids. Just the 39-base CDR3 DNA is kept, in frame starting at base 1. The library was prepared using the immunoSEQ multiplex PCR assay. A mixture of 60 forward primers for TCR Vbeta segments and 13 reverse primers for TCR Jbeta segments was used in the multiplex PCR. A multiplex PCR assay on genomic DNA amplified the CDR3 region of rearranged TCR beta genes. Amplified TCR beta libraries were sequenced as 87-base-pair reads on the Illumina HiSeq System. Under the source paper's analysis protocol: Across the 600 to 700 repertoires, a later analysis counted approximately 83 million unique TCR beta chains, some 11 million of which were shared by at least two donors. Raw reads were error-corrected and collapsed into unique sequences with a nearest-neighbor algorithm that merged closely related sequences to remove PCR and sequencing errors. Alignment of CDR3 sequences to IMGT reference sequences was used to assign V, D and J gene segments. For a sequence to be retained, at least a six-nucleotide match to both a V gene segment and a J gene segment was required. Rearrangements were classified as productive when the CDR3 lacked stop codons and remained in frame with V and J, and all other rearrangements were classified as non-productive. Following IMGT convention, CDR3 was defined as the stretch from the second conserved V-encoded cysteine up to the conserved J-encoded phenylalanine. The earlier analysis of roughly 590 of the donors excluded sequences that lacked an unambiguous match to a single V gene segment. In an earlier analysis of almost 600 of the donors, a V segment was called functional when productive rearrangements were above 56.7%, and segregating when the standard deviation between donors exceeded 5%. To diagnose cytomegalovirus status from the catalog of TCR beta chain sequences, a statistical classification framework was built. In a later analysis, V and J genes were assigned by comparing TCR nucleotide sequences against IMGT/GENE-DB human TR gene sequences. In a later analysis, CDR3 sequences and most-parsimonious VDJ recombination scenarios were assigned using the TCRdist pipeline. In a later analysis, each TCR beta chain was defined by its CDR3 amino acid sequence together with its V-gene family, and reads without a unique V-gene family were excluded. In a later analysis, a few hundred highly shared, low-generation-probability nucleotide sequences were removed to address suspected cross-contamination and a sequencing artifact. In a later analysis, a clonal expansion index was calculated for each public chain from normalized within-repertoire ranks of inferred template counts. In a later analysis, generation probabilities were computed using a VDJ recombination model fitted to out-of-frame rearrangements, and the results were checked against IGoR. A later analysis scored TCR-TCR, TCR-HLA and TCR-CMV co-occurrence with hypergeometric tests, applying a repertoire-size bias correction to TCR pairs. To estimate false discovery rates, a later analysis permuted the HLA or CMV assignments 20 times. In a later analysis, co-occurring TCRs were grouped using DBSCAN, with TCRdist sequence similarity added in when clustering inside HLA-allele-positive subsets. For co-occurrence clustering, repertoires with fewer than 30,000 or more than 120,000 public chains were excluded, along with four or five repertoires with anomalous nucleotide sharing. What TCRdb holds here is the immuneACCESS table cut down to in-frame rearrangements. Part of the clones is not present; checked against another copy, under half of the missing clones reflect an unresolved V gene, and the others are unexplained. The D gene and trimming were derived from the DNA, and the V and J assignments and clone size from that table. For this sample the table gives 130,000 to 150,000 clones, of which approximately 80% were detected only once. Of the sample, 4.9% falls within the top ten clones.

With respect to this clone: Its binding antigen is unknown. Base qualities are not provided; no much larger clone lies one nucleotide away.

The chain joins TRBV7-8 to TRBJ2-5, with a weak D call of TRBD1 (6 bases match). The sample consisted of PBMCs. This receptor was identified in a woman aged 45-59 years in good health and CMV-seronegative. The CDR3 amino acid sequence is: CASSLNREETQYF. The sequence in DNA is TGTGCCAGCAGCTTAAACAGGGAAGAGACCCAGTACTTC.